This T cell receptor (beta chain) was sequenced during a study of T cell responses to AZD1222 COVID-19 vaccine. A single count supports this clone. Generated by immunoSEQ multiplex PCR, the TCRdb table keeps only in-frame clones and is missing some. This sample carries fewer than 130,000 clones, around 92% of them seen once, and the ten largest clones take over 6.5%. The source is an adult in good health. The sample was peripheral blood, taken on day 0 of AZD1222 vaccination.

The CDR3, as DNA: TGTGCCAGCAGCCCAAGGACAGGGTGGACGCTGGATGAAAAACTGTTTTTT. Translated, it gives CASSPRTGWTLDEKLFF. The chain has TRBV9 and TRBJ1-4, with TRBD1 identical over 8 bases. V shed 4 bases, J shed 6 bases, and the junction held 14 bases outside the gene matches. Germline CDR1 reads SGDLS; CDR2 reads YYNGEE. The CDR3 length is 17 residues.